This TCR beta chain is drawn from a study of cytomegalovirus exposure and HLA in healthy donors. Study-wide findings and caveats: Reports credit the classifier with highly specific, highly sensitive diagnosis of cytomegalovirus status. The study recorded more than 150 TCR beta chains that were cytomegalovirus-associated. Most TCR sequences showed up rarely, but some public TCRs showed up in many donors.

The table came from immunoSEQ multiplex PCR; TCRdb's copy has only in-frame clones and leaves some out. The data hold some 310,000 clones, with 70% to 90% observed a single time. Note on this clone: Its antigen is not identified.

CDR1 and CDR2 from the germline V gene are MNHNS and SASEGT. The CDR3 loop spans 15 amino acids. The V segment lost 2 bases and the J segment 4 bases; nucleotides outside the gene matches: 5. The chain combines TRBV6-1 with TRBJ2-7; 10 nucleotides line up with TRBD1. The TCR was taken from a young man in good health and CMV-seronegative. The material sequenced was PBMCs. The CDR3 nucleotides read TGTGCCAGCAGTGAAACCGGGACAGGGGCTTACGAGCAGTACTTC. It translates to CASSETGTGAYEQYF.